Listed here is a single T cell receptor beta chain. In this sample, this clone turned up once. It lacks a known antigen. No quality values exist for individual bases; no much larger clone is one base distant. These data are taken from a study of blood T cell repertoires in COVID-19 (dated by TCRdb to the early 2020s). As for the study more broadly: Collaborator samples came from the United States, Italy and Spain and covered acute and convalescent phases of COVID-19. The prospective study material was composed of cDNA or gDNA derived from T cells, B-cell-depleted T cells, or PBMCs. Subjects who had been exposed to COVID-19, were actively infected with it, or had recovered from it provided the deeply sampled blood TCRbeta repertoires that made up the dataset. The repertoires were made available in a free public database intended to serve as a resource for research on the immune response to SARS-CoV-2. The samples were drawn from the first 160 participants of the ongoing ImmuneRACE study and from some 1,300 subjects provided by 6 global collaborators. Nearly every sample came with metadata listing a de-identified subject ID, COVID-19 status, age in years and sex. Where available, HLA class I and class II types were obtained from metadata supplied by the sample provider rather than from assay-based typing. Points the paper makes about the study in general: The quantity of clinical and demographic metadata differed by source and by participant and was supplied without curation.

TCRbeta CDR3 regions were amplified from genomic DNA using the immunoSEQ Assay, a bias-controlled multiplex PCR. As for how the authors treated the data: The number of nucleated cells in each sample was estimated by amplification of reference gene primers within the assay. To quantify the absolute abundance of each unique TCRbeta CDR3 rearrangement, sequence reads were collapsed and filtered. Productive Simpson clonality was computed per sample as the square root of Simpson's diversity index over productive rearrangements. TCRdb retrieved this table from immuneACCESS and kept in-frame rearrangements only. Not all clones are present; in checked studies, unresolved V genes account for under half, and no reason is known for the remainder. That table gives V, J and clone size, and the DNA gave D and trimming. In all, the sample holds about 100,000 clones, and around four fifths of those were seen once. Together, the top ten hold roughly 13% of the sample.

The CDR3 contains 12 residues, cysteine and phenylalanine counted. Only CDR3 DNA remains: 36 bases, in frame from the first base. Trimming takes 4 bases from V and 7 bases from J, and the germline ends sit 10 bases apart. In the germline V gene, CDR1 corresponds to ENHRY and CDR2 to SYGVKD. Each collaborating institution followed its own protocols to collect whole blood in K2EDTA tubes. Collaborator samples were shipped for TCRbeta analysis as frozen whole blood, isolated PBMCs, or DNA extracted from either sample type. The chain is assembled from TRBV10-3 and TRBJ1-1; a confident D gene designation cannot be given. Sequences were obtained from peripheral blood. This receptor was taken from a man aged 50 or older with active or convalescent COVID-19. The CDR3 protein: CAISVPRGEAFF. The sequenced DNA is TGTGCCATCAGTGTCCCACGGGGTGAAGCTTTCTTT.